The 19 T cell receptor beta chains below were found in one sample sequenced in a study of cytomegalovirus exposure and HLA in healthy donors. Some clones are missing from TCRdb's copy, which holds only in-frame ones; the method was immunoSEQ multiplex PCR. The repertoire holds roughly 150,000 clones, more than 75% seen once, with roughly 3% in the top ten. Sequencing was performed on PBMCs. The receptors stem from a young man in good health and CMV-seronegative.

The chain employs TRBV6-1 and TRBJ1-2; D gene unclear. The CDR3 is 12 residues long. V lost 6 bases and J 4 bases, leaving 9 bases between the germline ends. CDR1 is MNHNS, CDR2 SASEGT, per germline. The CDR3 coding sequence is TGTGCCAGCAGCCCGAGGAGCTATGGCTACACCTTC. This translates into CASSPRSYGYTF.

The chain uses TRBV6-1 and TRBJ1-6; D ambiguous. Trimming removed 3 bases at V and 14 bases at J, with 8 bases between. Germline CDR1 reads MNHNS; CDR2 reads SASEGT. CDR3 length: 11 amino acids. CDR3 coding DNA: TGTGCCAGCAGTGACACGAGGGCCCTCCACTTT. It specifies CASSDTRALHF.

V is TRBV25-1 and J is TRBJ2-2; perhaps TRBD1 as D (6 bases). V lost 3 bases and J lost 2, with 10 bases in between. The CDR3 has 15 amino acids. Looked up from germline, CDR1 is MGHDK and CDR2 is SYGVNS. The CDR3 bases are TGTGCCAGCAGTGATGGGACAATAAACACCGGGGAGCTGTTTTTT. It yields the protein CASSDGTINTGELFF.

This chain uses TRBV10-1 with TRBJ2-3; 8 bases align to TRBD2. CDR1 is WNHNN and CDR2 is SYGVQD in the germline V gene (reference sequence). The V segment lost 3 bases and the J segment 0 bases; nucleotides outside the gene matches: 8. This CDR3 is built from 17 residues. The CDR3 loop is CASSDSISGASTDTQYF. DNA of the CDR3: TGCGCCAGCAGTGATTCAATTAGCGGGGCTAGCACAGATACGCAGTATTTT.

The chain couples TRBV28 to TRBJ1-2; the D gene is possibly TRBD1 (6 bases). The germline gives CDR1 MDHEN, CDR2 SYDVKM. CDR3 length equals 14 residues. Trimming left V 6 bases short and J 1 base short, with 12 bases between. The CDR3 loop reads CASRDRTYNYGYTF. DNA for the CDR3: TGTGCCAGCAGGGACAGAACGTATAACTATGGCTACACCTTC.

This rearrangement joins TRBV4-3 to TRBJ1-4, with TRBD1 matching over 7 bases. The CDR3 runs 14 residues. The V and J ends lost 8 bases and 5 bases, in that order; junction bases with no gene match: 8. Germline V lookup: CDR1 LGHNA, CDR2 YSLEER. CDR3 residues: CASGTEASNEKLFF. The DNA of the CDR3 is TGCGCCAGCGGGACAGAAGCTTCGAATGAAAAACTGTTTTTT.

A single count supports this clone. The chain combines TRBV6-5 with TRBJ1-4, with D perhaps matching TRBD1 (5 bases). This CDR3 region has 12 residues. The V gene's germline CDR1 is MNHEY and CDR2 SVGAGI. Trimming stripped 6 bases from V and 8 bases from J, with 10 bases between. The chain's CDR3 is CASRDRSEKLFF. CDR3 coding DNA: TGTGCCAGCAGAGACAGATCCGAAAAACTGTTTTTT.

This clone is a singleton in its sample. The chain recombines TRBV5-1 with TRBJ2-7; D may be TRBD1 (6 bases). The CDR3 totals 13 residues. The V and J ends lost 0 bases and 3 bases respectively, with 7 bases between them. Germline CDR1 is SGHRS and CDR2 is YFSETQ. This CDR3 reads CASSLGGGYEQYV. CDR3 DNA sequence: TGCGCCAGCAGCTTGGGAGGGGGCTACGAGCAGTACGTC.

J is TRBJ2-7 and V is TRBV6-6, with no clear D. The germline V gene encodes CDR1 MNHNY and CDR2 SVGAGI (reference sequence). The V and J ends lost 5 bases and 7 bases respectively, with 12 bases between them. The CDR3 totals 12 residues. The CDR3 loop reads CASSNSLWEQYV. Here the CDR3 DNA reads TGTGCCAGCAGTAATTCGCTTTGGGAGCAGTACGTC.

Here the CDR3 reads CASSRDAHRSYGYTF. The CDR3 nucleotides are TGTGCCAGCAGTCGCGACGCCCACCGGAGCTATGGCTACACCTTC. The V and J genes are TRBV28 and TRBJ1-2; D remains ambiguous. Germline V gives CDR1 MDHEN, CDR2 SYDVKM. V was pared by 5 bases and J by 4 bases, with 17 bases between. The CDR3 totals 15 residues.

This clone was detected once. V gene TRBV7-8 combines with J gene TRBJ2-7; 9 bases align to TRBD2. V lost 1 base and J lost 3; bases outside the gene matches: 4. The CDR3 consists of 15 residues. Germline loops: CDR1 SGHVS, CDR2 FQNEAQ. CDR3 DNA: TGTGCCAGCAGCTTAGGGGCGGGAGGGCTCTACGAGCAGTACTTC. Protein product: CASSLGAGGLYEQYF.

The chain joins TRBV6-1 to TRBJ2-4; 10 bases match TRBD1. The trim removed 5 bases at V and 7 bases at J, leaving 5 bases unmatched. Per the germline V gene, CDR1 is MNHNS and CDR2 is SASEGT. The CDR3 runs 14 residues. The CDR3 nucleotides read TGTGCCAGCAGTCGGACAGGGGGTGAGAACATTCAGTACTTC. Its protein is CASSRTGGENIQYF.

The rearrangement links TRBV10-3 to TRBJ1-5, with TRBD1 matching 8 bases. The CDR3 totals 14 residues. Germline assignment: CDR1 ENHRY and CDR2 SYGVKD. V trimming: 10 bases; J trimming: 1 base; junction bases outside the gene matches: 6. The CDR3 DNA reads as TGTGCCAGTGGACAGGGATGGAGCAATCAGCCCCAGCATTTT. Its translation: CASGQGWSNQPQHF.

V is TRBV2 and J is TRBJ1-3, with 9 bases matching TRBD1. Germline CDR1 SNHLY, CDR2 FYNNEI. The CDR3 covers 14 residues. V shed 2 bases, J shed 7 bases, and the junction held 3 bases outside the gene matches. CDR3 nucleotide sequence: TGTGCCAGCAGTGAATTACAGGGGGCTAACACCATATATTTT. It yields the protein CASSELQGANTIYF.

The chain couples TRBV29-1 to TRBJ2-2; 8 bases line up with TRBD2. Germline V gives CDR1 SQVTM, CDR2 ANQGSEA. The CDR3 has 17 residues. The junction had 15 bases not matched to a gene; V was cut back by 6 bases and J by 3 bases. CDR3 DNA sequence: TGCAGCGTCCAAGGGGTCTTTAGCGGGATCCACACCGGGGAGCTGTTTTTT. Its protein is CSVQGVFSGIHTGELFF.

The V gene is TRBV28, the J gene TRBJ1-5, with D tentatively TRBD1 (5 bases). Germline lookup yields CDR1 MDHEN and CDR2 SYDVKM. V lost 7 bases, J lost 4 bases, and 14 bases lay in between. This CDR3 has 14 residues. CDR3 DNA: TGTGCCAGCAACGAACAGGTGGGGAATCAGCCCCAGCATTTT. Its protein is CASNEQVGNQPQHF. The whole variable domain, remainder taken from reference TRBV28 and TRBJ1-5, is DVKVTQSSRYLVKRTGEKVFLECVQDMDHENMFWYRQDPGLGLRLIYFSYDVKMKEKGDIPEGYSVSREKKERFSLILESASTNQTSMYLCASNEQVGNQPQHFGDGTRLSIL.

The V call is TRBV5-1, the J call TRBJ2-5, with D possibly matching TRBD1 (6 bases). The CDR3 is 14 residues long. The germline V and J ends were trimmed by 4 bases and 4 bases, with 14 bases remaining between them. CDR1 is SGHRS, CDR2 YFSETQ, per germline. CDR3: CASSARDIRETQYF. Written as DNA, the CDR3 is TGCGCCAGCAGCGCCCGGGACATAAGAGAGACCCAGTACTTC.

V is TRBV6-5 and J is TRBJ1-1; D unclear. In germline, CDR1 is MNHEY, CDR2 SVGAGI. Trimming stripped 2 bases from V and 1 base from J, with 8 bases between. CDR3 size: 14 residues. The CDR3: CASSYGGENTEAFF. The CDR3, as DNA: TGTGCCAGCAGTTACGGCGGGGAGAACACTGAAGCTTTCTTT.

The chain uses TRBV27 and TRBJ2-3; 14 nucleotides match TRBD2. Germline-derived CDR1 and CDR2 are MNHEY and SMNVEV (reference sequence). V shed 5 bases and J 3 bases; nucleotides not matched to a gene: 7. The CDR3 runs 17 residues. CDR3 sequence (DNA): TGTGCCAGCAGTGCCCAGACTAGCGGGGGGGCAACAGATACGCAGTATTTT. Protein product: CASSAQTSGGATDTQYF.